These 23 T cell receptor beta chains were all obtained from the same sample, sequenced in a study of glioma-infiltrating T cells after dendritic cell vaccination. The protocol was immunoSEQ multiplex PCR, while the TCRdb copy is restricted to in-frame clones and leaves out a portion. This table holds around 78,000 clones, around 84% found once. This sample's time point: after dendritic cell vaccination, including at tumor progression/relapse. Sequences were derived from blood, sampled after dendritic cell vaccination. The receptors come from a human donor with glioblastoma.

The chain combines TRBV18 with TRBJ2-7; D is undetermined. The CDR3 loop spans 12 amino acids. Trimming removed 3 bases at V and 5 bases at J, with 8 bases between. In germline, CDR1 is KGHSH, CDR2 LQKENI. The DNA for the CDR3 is TGTGCCAGCTCACCGAGCTTGAACGAGCAGTACTTC. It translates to CASSPSLNEQYF.

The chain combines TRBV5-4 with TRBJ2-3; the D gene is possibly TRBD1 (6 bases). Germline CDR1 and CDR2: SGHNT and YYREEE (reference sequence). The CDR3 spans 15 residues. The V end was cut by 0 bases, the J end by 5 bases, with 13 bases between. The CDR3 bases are TGTGCCAGCAGCTTGGGTGGCCCAGGGGTAGATACGCAGTATTTT. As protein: CASSLGGPGVDTQYF.

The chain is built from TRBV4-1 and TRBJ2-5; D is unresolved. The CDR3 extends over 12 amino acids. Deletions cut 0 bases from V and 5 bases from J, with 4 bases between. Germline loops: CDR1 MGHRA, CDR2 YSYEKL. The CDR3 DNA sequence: TGCGCCAGCAGCCAAGAGAGGGAGACCCAGTACTTC. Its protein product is CASSQERETQYF.

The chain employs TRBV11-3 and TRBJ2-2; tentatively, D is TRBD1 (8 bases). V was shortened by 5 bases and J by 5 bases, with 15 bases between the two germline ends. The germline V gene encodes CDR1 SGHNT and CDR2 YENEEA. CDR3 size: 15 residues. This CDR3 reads CASSPGQGGTGELFF. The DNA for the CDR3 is TGTGCCAGCAGCCCAGGACAGGGAGGGACCGGGGAGCTGTTTTTT.

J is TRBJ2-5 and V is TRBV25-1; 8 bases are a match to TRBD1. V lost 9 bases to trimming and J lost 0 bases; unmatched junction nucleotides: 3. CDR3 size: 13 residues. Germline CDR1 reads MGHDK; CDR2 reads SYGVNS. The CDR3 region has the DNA TGTGCCAGTGGGGGACAGGACCAAGAGACCCAGTACTTC. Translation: CASGGQDQETQYF.

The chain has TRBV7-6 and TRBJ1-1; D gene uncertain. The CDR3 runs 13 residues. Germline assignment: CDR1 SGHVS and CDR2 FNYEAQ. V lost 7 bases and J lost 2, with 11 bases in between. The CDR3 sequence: CASTQAGNTEAFF. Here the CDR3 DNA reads TGTGCCAGCACACAAGCGGGAAACACTGAAGCTTTCTTT. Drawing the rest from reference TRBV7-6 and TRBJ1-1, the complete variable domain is GAGVSQSPRYKVTKRGQDVALRCDPISGHVSLYWYRQALGQGPEFLTYFNYEAQQDKSGLPNDRFSAERPEGSISTLTIQRTEQRDSAMYRCASTQAGNTEAFFGQGTRLTVV.

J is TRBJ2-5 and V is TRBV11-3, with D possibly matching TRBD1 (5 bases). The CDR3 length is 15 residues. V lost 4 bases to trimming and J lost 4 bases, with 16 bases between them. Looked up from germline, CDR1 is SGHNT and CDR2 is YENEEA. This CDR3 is CASSSTNRRGETQYF. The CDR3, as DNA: TGTGCCAGCAGCTCGACCAACAGGCGTGGAGAGACCCAGTACTTC.

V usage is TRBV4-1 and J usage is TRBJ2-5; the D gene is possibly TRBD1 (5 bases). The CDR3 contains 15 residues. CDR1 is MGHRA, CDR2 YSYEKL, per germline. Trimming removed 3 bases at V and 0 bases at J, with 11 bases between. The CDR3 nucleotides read TGCGCCAGCAGCCAGGGAAGACAGAACCAAGAGACCCAGTACTTC. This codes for CASSQGRQNQETQYF.

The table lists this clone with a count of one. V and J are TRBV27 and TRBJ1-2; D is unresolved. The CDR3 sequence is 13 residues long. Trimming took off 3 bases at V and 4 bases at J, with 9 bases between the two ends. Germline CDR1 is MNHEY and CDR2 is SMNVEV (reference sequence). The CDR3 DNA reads TGTGCCAGCAGTTTCGGAGGGAGCTATGGCTACACCTTC. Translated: CASSFGGSYGYTF.

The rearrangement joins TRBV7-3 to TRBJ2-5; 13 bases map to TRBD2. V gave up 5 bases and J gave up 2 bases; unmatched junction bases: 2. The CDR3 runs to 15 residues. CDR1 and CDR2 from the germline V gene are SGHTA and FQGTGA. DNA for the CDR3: TGTGCCAGCAGCACGGGACTAGCGGGGCAAGAGACCCAGTACTTC. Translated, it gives CASSTGLAGQETQYF.

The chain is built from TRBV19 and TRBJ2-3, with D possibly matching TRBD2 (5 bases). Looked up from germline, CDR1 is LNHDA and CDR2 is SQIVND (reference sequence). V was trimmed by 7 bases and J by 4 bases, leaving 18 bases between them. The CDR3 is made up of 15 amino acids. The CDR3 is CASTPRGYMPDTQYF. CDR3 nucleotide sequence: TGTGCCAGTACCCCCCGCGGGTACATGCCAGATACGCAGTATTTT. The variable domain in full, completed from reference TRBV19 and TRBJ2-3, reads DGGITQSPKYLFRKEGQNVTLSCEQNLNHDAMYWYRQDPGQGLRLIYYSQIVNDFQKGDIAEGYSVSREKKESFPLTVTSAQKNPTAFYLCASTPRGYMPDTQYFGPGTRLTVL.

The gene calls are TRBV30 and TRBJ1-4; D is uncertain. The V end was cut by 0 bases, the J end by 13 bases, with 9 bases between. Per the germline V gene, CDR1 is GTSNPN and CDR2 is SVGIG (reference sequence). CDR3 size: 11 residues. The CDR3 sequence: CAWSVGLRLFF. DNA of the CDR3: TGTGCCTGGAGTGTAGGACTTAGACTGTTTTTT.

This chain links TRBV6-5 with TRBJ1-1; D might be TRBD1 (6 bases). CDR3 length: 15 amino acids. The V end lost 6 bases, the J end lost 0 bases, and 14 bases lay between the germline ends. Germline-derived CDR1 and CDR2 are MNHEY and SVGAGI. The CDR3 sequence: CASRRGDRMNTEAFF. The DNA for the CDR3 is TGTGCCAGCAGAAGAGGAGACAGGATGAACACTGAAGCTTTCTTT.

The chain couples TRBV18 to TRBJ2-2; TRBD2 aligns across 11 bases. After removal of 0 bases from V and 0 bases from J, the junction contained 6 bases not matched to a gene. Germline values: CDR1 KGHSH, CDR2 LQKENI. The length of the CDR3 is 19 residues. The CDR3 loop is CASSPPISGGASNTGELFF. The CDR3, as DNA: TGTGCCAGCTCACCACCGATTAGCGGGGGGGCCTCGAACACCGGGGAGCTGTTTTTT.

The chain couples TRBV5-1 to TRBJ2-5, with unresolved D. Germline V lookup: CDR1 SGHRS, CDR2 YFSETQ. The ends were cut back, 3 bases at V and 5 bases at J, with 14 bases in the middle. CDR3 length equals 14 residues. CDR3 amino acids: CASSSLASRETQYF. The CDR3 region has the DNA TGCGCCAGCAGCTCCTTAGCCTCGAGGGAGACCCAGTACTTC.

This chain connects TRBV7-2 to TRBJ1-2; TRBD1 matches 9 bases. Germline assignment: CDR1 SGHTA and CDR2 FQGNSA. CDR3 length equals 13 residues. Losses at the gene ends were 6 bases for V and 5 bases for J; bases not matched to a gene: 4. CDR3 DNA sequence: TGTGCCAGCAGGCCCGGGACAGGGTATGGCTACACCTTC. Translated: CASRPGTGYGYTF.

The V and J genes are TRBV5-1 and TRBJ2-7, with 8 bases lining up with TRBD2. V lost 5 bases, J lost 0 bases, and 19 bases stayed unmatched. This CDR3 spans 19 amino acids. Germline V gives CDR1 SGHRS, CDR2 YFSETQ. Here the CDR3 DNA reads TGCGCCAGCAGGATTCGGTGGGCTAGCGGGTCTGGGGGCTCCTACGAGCAGTACTTC. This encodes CASRIRWASGSGGSYEQYF.

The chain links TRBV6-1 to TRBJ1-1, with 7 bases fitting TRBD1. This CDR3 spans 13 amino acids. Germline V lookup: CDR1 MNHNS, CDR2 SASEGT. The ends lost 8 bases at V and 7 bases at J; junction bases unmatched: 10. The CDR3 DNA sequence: TGTGCCAGCGGTACCGGGACAGTTTATGAAGCTTTCTTT. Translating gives CASGTGTVYEAFF.

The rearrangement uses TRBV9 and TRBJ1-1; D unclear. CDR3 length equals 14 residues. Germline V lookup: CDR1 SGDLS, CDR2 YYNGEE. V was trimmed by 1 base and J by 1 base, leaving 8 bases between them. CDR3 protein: CASSVNPGNTEAFF. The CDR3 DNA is TGTGCCAGCAGCGTAAACCCGGGGAACACTGAAGCTTTCTTT.

CDR3 in amino acids: CASSLASLGGADGYTF. Written as DNA, the CDR3 is TGTGCCAGCAGCTTAGCCTCCTTGGGAGGGGCCGATGGCTACACCTTC. J is TRBJ1-2 and V is TRBV7-9, with a tentative D call TRBD1 (5 bases). CDR3 length: 16 residues. V was cut by 0 bases and J by 6 bases, with 17 bases left in between. Germline CDR1 reads SEHNR; CDR2 reads FQNEAQ (reference sequence).

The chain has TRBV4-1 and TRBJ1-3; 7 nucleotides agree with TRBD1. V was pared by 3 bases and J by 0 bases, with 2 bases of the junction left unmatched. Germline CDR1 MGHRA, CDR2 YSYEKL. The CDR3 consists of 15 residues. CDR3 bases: TGCGCCAGCAGCCAGGACAGGAACTCTGGAAACACCATATATTTT. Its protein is CASSQDRNSGNTIYF.

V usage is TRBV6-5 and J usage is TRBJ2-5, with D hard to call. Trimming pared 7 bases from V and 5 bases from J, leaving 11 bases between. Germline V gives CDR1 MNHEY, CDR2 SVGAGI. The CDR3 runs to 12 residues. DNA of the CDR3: TGTGCCAGCAATCCAGACGGGGAGACCCAGTACTTC. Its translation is CASNPDGETQYF.

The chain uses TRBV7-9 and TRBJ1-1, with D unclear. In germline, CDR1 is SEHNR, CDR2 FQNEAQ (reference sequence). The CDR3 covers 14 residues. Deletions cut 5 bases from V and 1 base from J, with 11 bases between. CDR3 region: CASSPTVGNTEAFF. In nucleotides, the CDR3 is TGTGCCAGCAGCCCAACAGTTGGGAACACTGAAGCTTTCTTT.